A selection of T cell receptor beta chains follows, all from one sample in a study of T cell responses to AZD1222 COVID-19 vaccine. The protocol was immunoSEQ multiplex PCR, while the TCRdb copy is restricted to in-frame clones and leaves out a portion. There are 150,000 to 200,000 clones in the sample; roughly nine tenths occur only once, and around 4.4% lies in the top ten. Sample: peripheral blood, taken on day 0 of MenACWY control vaccination. Receptors originate from an adult in good health. CDR3s include the opening cysteine and the closing phenylalanine or tryptophan. D genes are given only for firm matches. Clone size is shown for a subset of rows, as once, few, many or a class of expanded clone.

NA	TRBV12-3/TRBV12-4	NA	13	TRBJ1-2	CASSLRPNYGYTF	TGTGCCAGCAGCCTAAGGCCTAACTATGGCTACACCTTC
NA	TRBV7-2	NA	17	TRBJ1-2	CASSQPLGHALGKGYTF	TGTGCCAGCAGCCAGCCCTTGGGACACGCCCTGGGGAAGGGCTACACCTTC
NA	TRBV6-5	NA	13	TRBJ2-2	CASSYGFTGELFF	TGTGCCAGCAGTTACGGGTTCACCGGGGAGCTGTTTTTT
NA	TRBV7-2	once	14	TRBJ2-7	CASSFLGPQREQYF	TGTGCCAGCAGCTTCCTGGGGCCGCAAAGAGAGCAGTACTTC
NA	TRBV5-1	NA	14	TRBJ2-7	CASSSGTLNYEQYF	TGCGCCAGCAGCTCCGGGACACTTAACTACGAGCAGTACTTC
NA	TRBV19	NA	17	TRBJ1-5	CASSIWLGFGGNQPQHF	TGTGCCAGTAGTATTTGGTTGGGCTTCGGGGGCAATCAGCCCCAGCATTTT
NA	TRBV5-5	once	12	TRBJ1-4	CASSWGAEKLFF	TGTGCCAGCAGCTGGGGGGCGGAAAAACTGTTTTTT
NA	TRBV30	once	13	TRBJ2-5	CAWGHMVSETQYF	TGTGCCTGGGGACATATGGTATCCGAGACCCAGTACTTC
NA	TRBV6-5	few	14	TRBJ1-1	CASKTRGIVPEAFF	TGTGCCAGCAAGACAAGGGGTATCGTTCCTGAAGCTTTCTTT
NA	TRBV11-3	NA	15	TRBJ2-7	CASSEGQRGGREQYF	TGTGCCAGCAGCGAGGGACAGAGGGGCGGGAGGGAGCAGTACTTC
NA	TRBV19	NA	13	TRBJ1-2	CASSKDPNYGYTF	TGTGCCAGTAGTAAGGACCCAAACTATGGCTACACCTTC
NA	TRBV30	NA	12	TRBJ2-7	CAWTGRAHEQYF	TGTGCCTGGACAGGGCGGGCCCACGAGCAGTACTTC
NA	TRBV27	NA	14	TRBJ2-7	CASSLSVVPYEQYF	TGTGCCAGCAGTCTTTCCGTCGTACCCTACGAGCAGTACTTC
TRBD1	TRBV18	NA	15	TRBJ2-7	CASSPPDRGSYEQYF	TGTGCCAGCTCACCACCTGACAGGGGGTCCTACGAGCAGTACTTC
NA	TRBV19	NA	15	TRBJ1-1	CASIPGGRGNTEAFF	TGTGCCAGTATCCCCGGGGGCAGGGGGAACACTGAAGCTTTCTTT
NA	TRBV19	NA	14	TRBJ1-2	CASRGGQGNYGYTF	TGTGCCAGTAGGGGGGGCCAGGGGAACTATGGCTACACCTTC
NA	TRBV5-1	NA	13	TRBJ2-1	CASSGQQGGEQFF	TGCGCCAGCAGCGGGCAGCAGGGAGGCGAGCAGTTCTTC
NA	TRBV7-3	NA	14	TRBJ2-7	CASSLKADQKEQYF	TGTGCCAGCAGCTTAAAGGCCGACCAGAAAGAGCAGTACTTC
NA	TRBV19	NA	15	TRBJ1-5	CASSIGGAGNQPQHF	TGTGCCAGTAGTATAGGGGGCGCCGGCAATCAGCCCCAGCATTTT
NA	TRBV5-1	NA	16	TRBJ1-1	CASSLETGPLRTEAFF	TGCGCCAGCAGTCTTGAAACGGGGCCCTTGAGGACTGAAGCTTTCTTT
TRBD1	TRBV7-9	NA	14	TRBJ1-6	CASRGTGGNSPLHF	TGTGCCAGCAGAGGGACAGGGGGTAATTCACCCCTCCACTTT
NA	TRBV6-2/TRBV6-3	NA	15	TRBJ1-5	CASSYLSVGNQPQHF	TGTGCCAGCAGTTACTTGTCAGTCGGCAATCAGCCCCAGCATTTT
TRBD2	TRBV28	NA	17	TRBJ2-3	CASSSPTSPTKRDTQYF	TGTGCCAGCAGTTCCCCGACTAGCCCGACAAAGAGAGATACGCAGTATTTT
TRBD2	TRBV6-5	NA	12	TRBJ2-3	CASRAGVDTQYF	TGTGCCAGCCGGGCGGGAGTCGATACGCAGTATTTT
NA	TRBV29-1	NA	14	TRBJ2-1	CSVWGANLRNEQFF	TGCAGCGTTTGGGGGGCTAACCTACGAAATGAGCAGTTCTTC
TRBD2	TRBV7-9	few	16	TRBJ2-7	CASSRLREGITYEQYF	TGTGCCAGCAGCCGCTTGCGGGAGGGTATCACCTACGAGCAGTACTTC
NA	TRBV6-1	NA	14	TRBJ1-5	CASSEGVPGQPQHF	TGTGCCAGCAGTGAAGGGGTTCCCGGTCAGCCCCAGCATTTT
NA	TRBV5-5	NA	14	TRBJ2-7	CASSLGPLGYEQYF	TGTGCCAGCAGCTTGGGGCCTCTAGGGTACGAGCAGTACTTC
TRBD1	TRBV7-8	NA	18	TRBJ1-2	CASSPRNLGTGMDYGYTF	TGTGCCAGCAGCCCCCGAAACCTAGGGACAGGGATGGACTATGGCTACACCTTC
NA	TRBV12-3/TRBV12-4	once	13	TRBJ1-6	CASSFQINSPLHF	TGTGCCAGCAGTTTCCAAATAAATTCACCCCTCCACTTT
NA	TRBV6-2/TRBV6-3	NA	11	TRBJ2-7	CASSKEGEQYF	TGTGCCAGCAGTAAGGAAGGCGAGCAGTACTTC
TRBD1	TRBV10-3	NA	14	TRBJ2-7	CATTGGLGTYEQYF	TGTGCCACCACAGGGGGATTAGGCACCTACGAGCAGTACTTC
NA	TRBV18	NA	16	TRBJ2-2	CASSSRDGGGSGELFF	TGTGCCAGCTCAAGCCGGGACGGTGGTGGGTCCGGGGAGCTGTTTTTT
NA	TRBV7-9	NA	14	TRBJ1-6	CASSTRQLYSALHF	TGTGCCAGCAGCACCCGACAGTTATATTCGGCCCTCCACTTT
NA	TRBV6-5	once	14	TRBJ1-2	CASRGSNRAVGYTF	TGTGCCAGCAGAGGCTCTAACAGGGCGGTTGGCTACACCTTC
NA	TRBV19	NA	13	TRBJ2-7	CASSIDRLEEQYF	TGTGCCAGTAGTATAGACAGGCTGGAGGAGCAGTACTTC
TRBD1	TRBV19	NA	14	TRBJ1-2	CASSVPGQGPGYTF	TGTGCCAGTAGTGTACCGGGACAGGGGCCAGGCTACACCTTC
NA	TRBV23-1	once	14	TRBJ2-5	CASSQFCIQETQYF	TGCGCCAGCAGTCAATTCTGCATACAAGAGACCCAGTACTTC
TRBD1	TRBV7-2	NA	14	TRBJ1-2	CASSLSGTGHGYTF	TGTGCCAGCAGCTTATCTGGGACAGGGCATGGCTACACCTTC
NA	TRBV12-5	once	16	TRBJ1-1	CASGLEGRRGDTEAFF	TGTGCTAGTGGTTTGGAGGGACGTCGTGGGGACACTGAAGCTTTCTTT
TRBD1	TRBV11-2	NA	16	TRBJ1-3	CASSLVGQGSRNTIYF	TGTGCCAGCAGCTTAGTAGGACAGGGGTCTCGGAACACCATATATTTT
NA	TRBV5-1	NA	14	TRBJ2-2	CASSLVQSTGELFF	TGCGCCAGCAGCTTGGTACAGTCCACCGGGGAGCTGTTTTTT
NA	TRBV6-5	NA	10	TRBJ2-7	CASNEREQYF	TGTGCCAGCAACGAGCGCGAGCAGTACTTC
NA	TRBV7-3	NA	15	TRBJ1-2	CASSLVAGEDYGYTF	TGTGCCAGCAGCTTAGTGGCCGGAGAAGACTATGGCTACACCTTC
NA	TRBV19	NA	16	TRBJ2-6	CASSPHTDSGANVLTF	TGTGCCAGTAGTCCACATACCGACTCTGGGGCCAACGTCCTGACTTTC
NA	TRBV27	NA	12	TRBJ2-1	CASSLLAGEQFF	TGTGCCAGCAGTCTACTAGCAGGGGAGCAGTTCTTC
NA	TRBV7-2	NA	13	TRBJ1-2	CASSPHANYGYTF	TGTGCCAGCAGCCCACACGCTAACTATGGCTACACCTTC
NA	TRBV5-1	NA	14	TRBJ1-4	CASSLEGGNEKLFF	TGCGCCAGCAGCTTGGAGGGGGGAAATGAAAAACTGTTTTTT
NA	TRBV27	NA	16	TRBJ1-2	CASSSRPGGTNYGYTF	TGTGCCAGCAGTTCTCGGCCAGGTGGTACGAACTATGGCTACACCTTC
NA	TRBV24-1	NA	13	TRBJ2-7	CATSSDATYEQYF	TGTGCCACCAGCTCGGACGCAACCTACGAGCAGTACTTC
TRBD1	TRBV2	NA	12	TRBJ1-5	CASSPGTEPQHF	TGTGCCAGCAGCCCCGGGACAGAGCCCCAGCATTTT
TRBD1	TRBV19	NA	14	TRBJ2-7	CASKKDRESYEQYF	TGTGCCAGTAAGAAGGACAGGGAAAGCTACGAGCAGTACTTC
NA	TRBV5-6	NA	17	TRBJ1-1	CASSWKQGLGLDTEAFF	TGTGCCAGCAGCTGGAAGCAGGGTCTGGGGTTGGACACTGAAGCTTTCTTT